This T cell receptor beta chain originates from a study of T cell responses to AZD1222 COVID-19 vaccine. The assay was immunoSEQ multiplex PCR, and TCRdb's table has in-frame clones only and misses some. The sample has about 100,000 clones, less than 90% seen once. This clone was picked up one time. Its antigen is currently unknown. Findings of the study overall: Nearly half of unique spike-specific TCRs reportedly avoided B.1.351 and B.1.1.7 mutated regions. Spike-specific TCR breadth and depth grew following two AZD1222 doses.

Sample: peripheral blood, taken on day 0 of AZD1222 vaccination. The sequence was obtained from an adult in good health.

The CDR3 loop is CASSIPGQGGTEAFF. The DNA of the CDR3 is TGTGCCAGTAGTATACCGGGACAGGGCGGCACTGAAGCTTTCTTT. The chain joins TRBV19 to TRBJ1-1, with 9 bases that match TRBD1. V gave up 2 bases and J gave up 4 bases; unmatched junction bases: 5. CDR1 is LNHDA, CDR2 SQIVND, per germline (reference sequence). The CDR3 covers 15 residues.